This T cell receptor (beta chain) emerged from a study of cytomegalovirus exposure and HLA in healthy donors. Study observations and caveats: The dataset shows that most TCR sequences were rare, while some public TCRs occurred in many donors. Further analysis, carried out later, found HLA-associated TCR beta chains more clonally expanded than equally common other chains. In a later analysis, TCR association rates varied by HLA locus: DRB1 most, HLA-C fewest.

Researchers ran the PCR with 60 Vbeta and 13 Jbeta primers. Clones were read by immunoSEQ multiplex PCR, and TCRdb kept only the in-frame ones, dropping some. The repertoire holds about 130,000 clones, with approximately 84% as singletons. Germline V gene lookup returns CDR1 SGHTA and CDR2 FQGNSA. V was pared by 2 bases and J by 2 bases, with 3 bases of the junction left unmatched. The CDR3 loop spans 14 amino acids. This clone was seen just once. Its specificity is not known. The chain has TRBV7-2 and TRBJ2-7, with TRBD1 matching 7 bases. The sequencing input was PBMCs. The receptor's source is a man aged 18 to 30 in good health and CMV-seropositive. The CDR3 reads CASSLRTGAYEQYF. As DNA, the CDR3 is TGTGCCAGCAGCTTACGAACAGGGGCCTACGAGCAGTACTTC.